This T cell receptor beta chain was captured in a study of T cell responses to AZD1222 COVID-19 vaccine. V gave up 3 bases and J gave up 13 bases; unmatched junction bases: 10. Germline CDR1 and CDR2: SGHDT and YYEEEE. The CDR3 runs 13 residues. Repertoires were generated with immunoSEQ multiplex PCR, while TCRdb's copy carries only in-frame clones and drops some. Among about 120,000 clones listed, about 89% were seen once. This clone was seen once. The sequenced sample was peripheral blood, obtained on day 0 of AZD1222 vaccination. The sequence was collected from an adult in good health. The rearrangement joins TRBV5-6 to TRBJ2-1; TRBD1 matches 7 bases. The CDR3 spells CASSWVVGGSQFF. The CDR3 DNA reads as TGTGCCAGCAGCTGGGTTGTAGGGGGCTCACAGTTCTTC.